These T cell receptor beta chains were read from a single sample in a study of Ad26.COV2.S vaccination and SARS-CoV-2 variants. The assay was immunoSEQ multiplex PCR, and TCRdb's table has in-frame clones only and misses some. Among 400,000 to 500,000 clones listed, 89% were seen once. Sequenced here: peripheral blood, sampled in a trial of Ad26.COV2.S vaccine versus placebo. The receptors here all came from a person aged 18-60 years who received the Ad26.COV2.S COVID-19 vaccine or a placebo. CDR3s include the opening cysteine and the closing phenylalanine or tryptophan. A D gene is named only where the DNA matches it firmly. The size field is filled for only some rows; it gives once, few, many or a size class.

TRBJ1-2 | TRBV5-1 | 13 | . | . | TGCGCCAGCAGCTTGAGAGACCTTGATGGCTACACCTTC | CASSLRDLDGYTF
TRBJ2-1 | TRBV5-1 | 14 | TRBD1 | . | TGCGCCAGCAGTCCCAGGGGGCCCTACAATGAGCAGTTCTTC | CASSPRGPYNEQFF
TRBJ2-5 | TRBV20-1 | 13 | TRBD2 | . | TGCAGTGCTAGTAGGACTAGCGAAGAGACCCAGTACTTC | CSASRTSEETQYF
TRBJ2-3 | TRBV7-3 | 20 | TRBD2 | . | TGTGCCAGCAGCTTATTGGGACTAGCGGGGGATCGCACATACACAGATACGCAGTATTTT | CASSLLGLAGDRTYTDTQYF
TRBJ2-6 | TRBV7-3 | 17 | . | . | TGTGCCAGCAGCTCCTCAAATGCAGGGACTGGGGCCAACGTCCTGACTTTC | CASSSSNAGTGANVLTF
TRBJ1-4 | TRBV7-9 | 15 | . | few | TGTGCCAGCATCTCGAAAGGACAGTCTAATGAAAAACTGTTTTTT | CASISKGQSNEKLFF
TRBJ2-7 | TRBV28 | 14 | . | . | TGTGCCAGCAGTTTAACGGGAGAGATCTACGAGCAGTACTTC | CASSLTGEIYEQYF
TRBJ2-2 | TRBV7-2 | 17 | . | . | TGTGCCAGCAGCTTATTAGGCCGGACGAATAACACCGGGGAGCTGTTTTTT | CASSLLGRTNNTGELFF
TRBJ1-1 | TRBV28 | 13 | TRBD1 | . | TGTGCCAGCCGTACAGGGGTTTACACTGAAGCTTTCTTT | CASRTGVYTEAFF
TRBJ2-7 | TRBV2 | 10 | . | . | TGTGCCAGCAGTGAAACAGTCCAGTACTTC | CASSETVQYF
TRBJ2-3 | TRBV2 | 14 | . | . | TGTGCCAGCAGTCCCGACAGGACGACAGATACGCAGTATTTT | CASSPDRTTDTQYF
TRBJ1-2 | TRBV20-1 | 15 | . | . | TGCAGTGCTAGTCCTCCGAGACAGACCTTCTTCCCCTACACCTTC | CSASPPRQTFFPYTF
TRBJ1-1 | TRBV6-2/TRBV6-3 | 12 | . | . | TGTGCCAGCAGTTACTGGAGGGGGGTTGCTTTCTTT | CASSYWRGVAFF
TRBJ1-1 | TRBV12-3/TRBV12-4 | 11 | . | once | TGTGCCAGCGGGTTTGGGCCTGAAGCTTTCTTT | CASGFGPEAFF
TRBJ1-5 | TRBV4-3 | 15 | . | . | TGCGCCAGCAGCCAAGACAGACCTAGCAATCAGCCCCAGCATTTT | CASSQDRPSNQPQHF
TRBJ2-2 | TRBV9 | 15 | TRBD2 | once | TGTGCCAGCAGCGCCGACGGGAGGTGGGCCGGGGAGCTGTTTTTT | CASSADGRWAGELFF
TRBJ2-5 | TRBV11-2 | 14 | . | . | TGTGCCAGCAGGGCGTTGTTCCAAGGGGAGACCCAGTACTTC | CASRALFQGETQYF
TRBJ2-3 | TRBV7-8 | 13 | . | . | TGTGCCAGCAGCTTATACGGCACAGATACGCAGTATTTT | CASSLYGTDTQYF
TRBJ1-4 | TRBV19 | 14 | . | . | TGTGCCAGTAGCGACGGGCCTGGAGACGAAAAACTGTTTTTT | CASSDGPGDEKLFF
TRBJ1-1 | TRBV29-1 | 13 | . | many | TGCAGCGTTACATCAGGAGTGTGGACTGAAGCTTTCTTT | CSVTSGVWTEAFF
TRBJ1-4 | TRBV11-2 | 13 | TRBD1 | . | TGTGCCAGCAGCTTAGGGACAGGGGGGAAACTGTTTTTT | CASSLGTGGKLFF
TRBJ1-1 | TRBV12-3/TRBV12-4 | 12 | . | . | TGTGCCAGCAGCCTCCGGGGGACTGAAGCTTTCTTT | CASSLRGTEAFF
TRBJ1-4 | TRBV7-6 | 13 | . | once | TGTGCCAGCAGCTACGGACCCGTCGAAAAACTGTTTTTT | CASSYGPVEKLFF
TRBJ1-4 | TRBV3-1/TRBV3-2 | 15 | . | . | TGTGCCAGCAGCCAAGATAGGCTGTCCAATGAAAAACTGTTTTTT | CASSQDRLSNEKLFF
TRBJ2-5 | TRBV4-2 | 14 | . | . | TGTGCCAGCAGCCCCACTAGTTCGGAAGAGACCCAGTACTTC | CASSPTSSEETQYF
TRBJ2-1 | TRBV2 | 14 | . | . | TGTGCCAGCTTAACGTCCCGTTCCTACAATGAGCAGTTCTTC | CASLTSRSYNEQFF
TRBJ1-2 | TRBV29-1 | 12 | . | . | TGCAGCGTTACTCCCGAGTTCGGTGGCTACACCTTC | CSVTPEFGGYTF